The clone carrying this T cell receptor beta chain was recorded at least ten times. This sample stems from a study of molecular identifiers for immune sequencing clone quantification. The sorting of naive CD8 T cells used the CD8+CD4-CCR7+CD45RA+ phenotype. V dropped 3 bases and J dropped 8 bases, with 16 bases sitting between them. Germline V lookup: CDR1 MDHEN, CDR2 SYDVKM. This CDR3 is 14 amino acids long. Bulk libraries came from a prior protocol with listed TCR primers. TCRdb re-called the PCR reads through MiXCR, storing one row per CDR3 protein. Of about 630,000 distinct CDR3 sequences in the sample, 25% were seen once.

The chain joins TRBV28 to TRBJ1-2, with D uncertain. Sample: naive CD8+ T cells from blood, with Jurkat cell RNA spiked in. Sample subset: FACS-sorted CD8+CD4-CCR7+CD45RA+ naive T cells. This clonotype originated in a human donor in good health. Some libraries in this study had Jurkat cell RNA spiked in. The CDR3 protein is CASSFRVLREGYTF. DNA of the CDR3: TGTGCCAGCAGTTTTAGAGTATTAAGGGAAGGCTACACCTTC.